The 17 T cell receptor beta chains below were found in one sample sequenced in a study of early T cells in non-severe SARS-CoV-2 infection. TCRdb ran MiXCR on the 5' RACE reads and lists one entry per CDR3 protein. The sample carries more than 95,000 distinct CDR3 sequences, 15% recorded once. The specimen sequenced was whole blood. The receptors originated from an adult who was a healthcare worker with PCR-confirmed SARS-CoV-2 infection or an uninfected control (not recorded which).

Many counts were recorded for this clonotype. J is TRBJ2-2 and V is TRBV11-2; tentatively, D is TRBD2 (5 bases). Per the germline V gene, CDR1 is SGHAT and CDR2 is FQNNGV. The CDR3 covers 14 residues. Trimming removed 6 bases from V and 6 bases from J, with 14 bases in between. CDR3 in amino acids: CASRSLRVAGELFF. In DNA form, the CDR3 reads TGTGCCAGCAGATCACTGCGGGTCGCCGGGGAGCTGTTTTTT.

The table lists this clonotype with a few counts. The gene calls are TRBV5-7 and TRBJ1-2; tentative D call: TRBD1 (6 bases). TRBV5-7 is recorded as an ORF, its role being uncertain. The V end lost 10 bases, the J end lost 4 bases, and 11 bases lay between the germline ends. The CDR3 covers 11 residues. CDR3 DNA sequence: TGTGCCGGCGGGGACACCTATGGCTACACCTTC. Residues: CAGGDTYGYTF.

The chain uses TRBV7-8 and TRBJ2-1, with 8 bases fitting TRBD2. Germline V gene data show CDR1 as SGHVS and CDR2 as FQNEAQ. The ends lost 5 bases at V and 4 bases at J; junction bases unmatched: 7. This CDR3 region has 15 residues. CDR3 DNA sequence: TGTGCCAGCAGCCCGCGGGGGGACCCGTACAATGAGCAGTTCTTC. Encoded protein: CASSPRGDPYNEQFF.

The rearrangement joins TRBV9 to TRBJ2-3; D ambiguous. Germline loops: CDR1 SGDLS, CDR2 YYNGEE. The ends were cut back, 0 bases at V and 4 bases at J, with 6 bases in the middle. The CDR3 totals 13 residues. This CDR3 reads CASSVVAADTQYF. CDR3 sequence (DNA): TGTGCCAGCAGCGTAGTGGCCGCAGATACGCAGTATTTT.

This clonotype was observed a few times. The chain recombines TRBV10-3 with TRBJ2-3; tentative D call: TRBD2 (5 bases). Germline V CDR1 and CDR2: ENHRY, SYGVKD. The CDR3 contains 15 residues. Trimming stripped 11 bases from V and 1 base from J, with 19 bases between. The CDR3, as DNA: TGTGCCGTTTCGGACTCGTCTGTGGGCACAGATACGCAGTATTTT. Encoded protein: CAVSDSSVGTDTQYF.

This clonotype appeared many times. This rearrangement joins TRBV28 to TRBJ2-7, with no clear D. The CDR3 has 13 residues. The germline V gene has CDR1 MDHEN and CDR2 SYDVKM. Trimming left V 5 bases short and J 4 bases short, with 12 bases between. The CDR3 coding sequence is TGTGCCAGCAGTCCCCGGGCCCTGTACGAGCAGTACTTC. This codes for CASSPRALYEQYF.

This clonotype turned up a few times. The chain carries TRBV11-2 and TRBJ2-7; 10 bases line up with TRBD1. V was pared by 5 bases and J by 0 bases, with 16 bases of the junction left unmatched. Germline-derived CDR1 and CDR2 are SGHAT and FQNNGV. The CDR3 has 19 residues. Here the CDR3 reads CASSRTGTGAPDSSYEQYF. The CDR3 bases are TGTGCCAGCAGCCGAACCGGGACAGGGGCGCCTGATAGCTCCTACGAGCAGTACTTC. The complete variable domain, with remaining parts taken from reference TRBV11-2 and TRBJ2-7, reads EAGVAQSPRYKIIEKRQSVAFWCNPISGHATLYWYQQILGQGPKLLIQFQNNGVVDDSQLPKDRFSAERLKGVDSTLKIQPAKLEDSAVYLCASSRTGTGAPDSSYEQYFGPGTRLTVT.

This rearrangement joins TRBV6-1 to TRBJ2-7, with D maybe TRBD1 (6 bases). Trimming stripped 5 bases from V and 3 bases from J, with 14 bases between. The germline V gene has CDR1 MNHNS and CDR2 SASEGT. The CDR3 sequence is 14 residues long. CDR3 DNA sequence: TGTGCCAGCAGTATCCGGGACACCCTCTACGAGCAGTACTTC. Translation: CASSIRDTLYEQYF.

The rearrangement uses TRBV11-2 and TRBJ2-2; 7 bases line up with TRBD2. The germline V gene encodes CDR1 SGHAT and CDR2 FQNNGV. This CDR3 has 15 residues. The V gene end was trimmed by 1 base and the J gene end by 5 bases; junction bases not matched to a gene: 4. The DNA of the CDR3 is TGTGCCAGCAGCTTAGTCGAGCGGGGTACCGGGGAGCTGTTTTTT. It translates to CASSLVERGTGELFF.

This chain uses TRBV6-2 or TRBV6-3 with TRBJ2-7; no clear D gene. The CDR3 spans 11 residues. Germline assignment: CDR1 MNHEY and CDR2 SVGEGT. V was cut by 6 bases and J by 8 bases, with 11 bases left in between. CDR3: CASSDSSKQYF. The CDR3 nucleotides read TGTGCCAGCAGCGATAGTTCCAAGCAGTACTTC.

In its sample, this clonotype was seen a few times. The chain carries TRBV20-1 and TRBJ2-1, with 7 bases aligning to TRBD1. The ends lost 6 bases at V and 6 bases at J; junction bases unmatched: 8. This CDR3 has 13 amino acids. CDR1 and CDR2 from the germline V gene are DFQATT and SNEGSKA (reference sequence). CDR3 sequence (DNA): TGCAGTGCCGGCTCTTGGACAGGCAATGAGCAGTTCTTC. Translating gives CSAGSWTGNEQFF.

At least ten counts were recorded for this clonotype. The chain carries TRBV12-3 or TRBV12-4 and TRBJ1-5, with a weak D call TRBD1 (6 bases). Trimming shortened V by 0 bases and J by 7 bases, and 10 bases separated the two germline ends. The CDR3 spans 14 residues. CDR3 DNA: TGTGCCAGCAGTTTAGCGGGGGGCGGCCAGCCCCAGCATTTT. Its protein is CASSLAGGGQPQHF.

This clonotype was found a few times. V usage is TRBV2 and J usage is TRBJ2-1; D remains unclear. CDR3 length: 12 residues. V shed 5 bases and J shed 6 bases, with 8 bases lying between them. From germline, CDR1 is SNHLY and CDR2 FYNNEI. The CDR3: CASSRIPNEQFF. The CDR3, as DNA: TGTGCCAGCAGTCGTATCCCCAATGAGCAGTTCTTC.

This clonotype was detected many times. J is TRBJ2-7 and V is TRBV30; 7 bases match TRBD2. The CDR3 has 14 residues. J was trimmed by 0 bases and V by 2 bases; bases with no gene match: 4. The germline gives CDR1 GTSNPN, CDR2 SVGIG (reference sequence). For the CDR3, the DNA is TGTGCCTGGAGTCGTTTAGCGGGCTCCTACGAGCAGTACTTC. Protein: CAWSRLAGSYEQYF.

DNA for the CDR3: TGTGCCAGCAGCTCCAATTCCGGGGTTGAAGCTTTCTTT. As protein: CASSSNSGVEAFF. V and J are TRBV7-8 and TRBJ1-1; no definite D call. Trimming pared 4 bases from V and 7 bases from J, leaving 13 bases between. CDR1 SGHVS and CDR2 FQNEAQ come from the germline V gene. This CDR3 has 13 residues.

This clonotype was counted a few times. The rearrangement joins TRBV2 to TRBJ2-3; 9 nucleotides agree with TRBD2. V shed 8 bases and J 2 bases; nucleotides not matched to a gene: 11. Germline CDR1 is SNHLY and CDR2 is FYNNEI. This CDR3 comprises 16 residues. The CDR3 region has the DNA TGTGCCAGCCTTCCCGGTTTAGCGGGGGTCACAGATACGCAGTATTTT. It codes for CASLPGLAGVTDTQYF.

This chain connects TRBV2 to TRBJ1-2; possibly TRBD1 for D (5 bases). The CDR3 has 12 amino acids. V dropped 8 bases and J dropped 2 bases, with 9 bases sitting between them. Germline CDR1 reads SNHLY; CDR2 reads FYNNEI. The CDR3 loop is CASRGLNYGYTF. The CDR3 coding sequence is TGTGCCAGCCGGGGACTAAACTATGGCTACACCTTC.